The sequence of this T cell receptor beta chain was determined in a study of metastatic and nonmetastatic thyroid tumors. The overall study: Across peripheral blood and tumor or nodule tissue samples taken from malignant and benign thyroid patients, the repertoires were compared with one another. Study-wide results and caveats: For both blood and tumor, malignant thyroid tumors reportedly showed significantly higher TCR beta diversity than benign nodules did.

CDR3 length: 16 residues. V was cut by 3 bases and J by 6 bases, with 18 bases left in between. Looked up from germline, CDR1 is LGHNT and CDR2 is FRNRAP. With regard to this clone: As yet, its antigen is unknown.

In the study's own analysis: CDR3 differences across clinicopathological groups were used to build a distant-metastasis classifier for papillary thyroid cancer. TCRdb re-clonotyped the PCR reads through MiXCR. The V and J calls here are based on TCRdb, not the publication. This sample has thousands of clones, with approximately 34% found just once. Each patient came to thyroid surgery without any prior treatment (of any kind). V usage is TRBV12-5 and J usage is TRBJ2-1; tentatively, D is TRBD1 (11 bases). The receptor comes from a female donor with papillary thyroid cancer or a benign thyroid nodule (not recorded which). Some clones in this sample may be carry-over from other donors' samples. Material: tumor tissue. This CDR3 is CASGLAGGTGGNEQFF. The CDR3 DNA reads TGTGCTAGTGGTTTAGCGGGGGGGACAGGGGGCAATGAGCAGTTCTTC.